This T cell receptor (beta chain) is drawn from a study of cytomegalovirus exposure and HLA in healthy donors. The sample holds a few counts of this clone. Germline-derived CDR1 and CDR2 are MNHEY and SMNVEV (reference sequence). Deletions cut 0 bases from V and 2 bases from J, with 11 bases between. There are 16 residues in the CDR3. The PCR contained 60 Vbeta and 13 Jbeta primers. Profiled with immunoSEQ multiplex PCR; TCRdb holds only in-frame clones, not every one. The sample contains more than 100,000 clones, 15% to 19% of which appear only once. This sequence was found in a woman aged 18-30 years in good health and CMV-seronegative. This chain joins TRBV27 and TRBJ1-3, with D possibly being TRBD1 (6 bases). What was sequenced was PBMCs. The CDR3 is CASSLSRGGTGNTIYF. In nucleotides, the CDR3 is TGTGCCAGCAGTTTATCGAGGGGGGGGACTGGAAACACCATATATTTT.